This T cell receptor beta chain originates from a study of shared clonotypes between healthy human individuals. Produced via immunoSEQ multiplex PCR; TCRdb's table is partial and in-frame only. The table has around 700,000 clones, roughly 78% seen once. Germline-derived CDR1 and CDR2 are MDHEN and SYDVKM. Trimming pared 2 bases from V and 1 base from J, leaving 15 bases between. The CDR3 extends over 16 amino acids. This sequence was found in a woman aged 25 to 39 in good health. The chain is built from TRBV28 and TRBJ2-7; tentative D call: TRBD2 (5 bases). The sequencing sample was made of memory CD4+ T cells sorted from blood. Subset defined: CD45RA-negative fraction. The CDR3 region has the DNA TGTGCCAGCAGTTTAATCCCGGGATCCGGTTCCTACGAGCAGTACTTC. This translates into CASSLIPGSGSYEQYF.